This entry is about one T cell receptor (beta chain). Repertoires were generated with immunoSEQ multiplex PCR, while TCRdb's copy carries only in-frame clones and drops some. The table shows some 670,000 clones, with 70% to 90% occurring only once. The sample comes from a study of blood T cell repertoires in COVID-19. V lost 4 bases and J 8 bases, leaving 18 bases between the germline ends. The CDR3 runs 15 residues. CDR1 SGHRS and CDR2 YFSETQ come from the germline V gene. The sample taken for sequencing was peripheral blood. This clonotype was obtained from a woman in her late teens or twenties with acute or convalescent COVID-19. V is TRBV5-1 and J is TRBJ1-4, with a tentative D call TRBD1 (5 bases). The CDR3 is CASSPPGGVGEKLFF. The CDR3 region has the DNA TGCGCCAGCAGCCCCCCCGGAGGGGTGGGGGAAAAACTGTTTTTT.